This TCR beta chain emerged from a study of T cell responses to AZD1222 COVID-19 vaccine. Study results and limitations: Donors were largely white British and mainly female; clonal diversity was possibly underestimated. At baseline, seropositivity was found in only 5 to 7 AZD1222 recipients. Reports indicate that nearly half of spike-specific TCRs are directed at unmutated variant regions.

On this clone itself: The antigen is unknown.

Trimming shortened V by 3 bases and J by 6 bases, and 18 bases separated the two germline ends. This CDR3 contains 16 residues. Germline assignment: CDR1 MRHNA and CDR2 SNTAGT. Generated by immunoSEQ multiplex PCR, the TCRdb table keeps only in-frame clones and is missing some. The repertoire holds approximately 140,000 clones, with about 89% as singletons. The sequences come from peripheral blood, collected 28 days after the second dose of the MenACWY control vaccine. The chain employs TRBV6-4 and TRBJ2-1, with D perhaps assigned TRBD1 or TRBD2 (5 bases each). The clonotype comes from an adult who received the MenACWY meningococcal vaccine as a control. CDR3 loop: CASSEAGTRAFNEQFF. CDR3 bases: TGTGCCAGCAGTGAAGCCGGGACCAGGGCCTTCAATGAGCAGTTCTTC.